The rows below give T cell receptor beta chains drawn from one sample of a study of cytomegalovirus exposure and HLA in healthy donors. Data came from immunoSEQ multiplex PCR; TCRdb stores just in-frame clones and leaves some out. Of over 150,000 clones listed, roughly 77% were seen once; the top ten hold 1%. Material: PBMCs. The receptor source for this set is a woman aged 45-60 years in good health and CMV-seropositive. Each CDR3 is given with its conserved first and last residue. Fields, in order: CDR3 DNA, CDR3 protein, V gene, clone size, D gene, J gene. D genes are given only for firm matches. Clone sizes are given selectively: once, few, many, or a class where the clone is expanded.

TGTGCCACCAGCAGAGGGACCACGGGGGGGACGAACACTGAAGCTTTCTTT | CATSRGTTGGTNTEAFF | TRBV15 | . | . | TRBJ1-1
TGTGCCAGCAGCACAGGGGCTGAGACCCAGTACTTC | CASSTGAETQYF | TRBV28 | . | TRBD1 | TRBJ2-5
TGTGCCATCAGTGATAACAAGGGACAGGGGGCGCAAAGGACTGAAGCTTTCTTT | CAISDNKGQGAQRTEAFF | TRBV10-3 | . | TRBD1 | TRBJ1-1
TGTGCCAGCATCACTGCGGGGAAGGAAGGCTACACCTTC | CASITAGKEGYTF | TRBV28 | . | . | TRBJ1-2
TGCGCCAGCAGCTTGGGCCGGGACAGCTACGAGCAGTACTTC | CASSLGRDSYEQYF | TRBV5-1 | . | TRBD1 | TRBJ2-7
TGTGCCAGCAGTTTGAGGGTTGGGTATGGCTACACCTTC | CASSLRVGYGYTF | TRBV27 | . | . | TRBJ1-2
TGTGCCAGCAGTTTTAGCGGGGGCACAGATACGCAGTATTTT | CASSFSGGTDTQYF | TRBV6-5 | . | TRBD2 | TRBJ2-3
TGCGCCAGCAGCCAAGTATCAGGGTTGGTATTTGGCTACACCTTC | CASSQVSGLVFGYTF | TRBV4-3 | few | . | TRBJ1-2
TGTGCCAGCAGCCCCCTAGATCGCACAGATACGCAGTATTTT | CASSPLDRTDTQYF | TRBV9 | . | . | TRBJ2-3
TGTGCCAGCTCACCACCGAAAGGGGCCCAGTTTGGCTACACCTTC | CASSPPKGAQFGYTF | TRBV18 | . | . | TRBJ1-2
TGTGCCAGCAGAACCGCAGGGCAGAGCTTCTACGAGCAGTACTTC | CASRTAGQSFYEQYF | TRBV2 | . | . | TRBJ2-7
TGTGCCAGCAGCTTAAATAACGAGCAGTACTTC | CASSLNNEQYF | TRBV11-2 | once | . | TRBJ2-7
TGTGCCAGCTCTGGGCTGGGTACGCAGTATTTT | CASSGLGTQYF | TRBV28 | few | . | TRBJ2-3
TGTGCCAGTAGTCTTAGCGGGGGGAGCACAGATACGCAGTATTTT | CASSLSGGSTDTQYF | TRBV19 | . | TRBD2 | TRBJ2-3
TGTGCCAGCAGCTTAAGCACGGATAATTCACCCCTCCACTTT | CASSLSTDNSPLHF | TRBV7-8 | few | . | TRBJ1-6
TGCAGCGTTGAGGGAGGGGGTCGCACAGATACGCAGTATTTT | CSVEGGGRTDTQYF | TRBV29-1 | . | . | TRBJ2-3
TGTGCCAGCAGCTTAGGCGCGGGGACAGATACGCAGTATTTT | CASSLGAGTDTQYF | TRBV7-2 | . | . | TRBJ2-3
TGTGCCAGCAGCAAGAGTCAGGGGGCGGAGAACACTGAAGCTTTCTTT | CASSKSQGAENTEAFF | TRBV7-6 | . | TRBD1 | TRBJ1-1
TGCAGCGTTGACCAGGGAGCTTTCTTT | CSVDQGAFF | TRBV29-1 | . | . | TRBJ1-1
TGTGCCAGTAGTCCCCTCCAGAGTACAGCTAACTATGGCTACACCTTC | CASSPLQSTANYGYTF | TRBV19 | . | . | TRBJ1-2
TGTGCCAGCAGTTCGACTAGCGGGCACGAGCAGTACTTC | CASSSTSGHEQYF | TRBV27 | . | TRBD2 | TRBJ2-7
TGCGCCAGCAGCTTGGCCCCGGGGTTTAACTATGGCTACACCTTC | CASSLAPGFNYGYTF | TRBV5-1 | . | . | TRBJ1-2
TGTGCCAGCAGCGATAACAGGGGCGAGCAGTACTTC | CASSDNRGEQYF | TRBV7-8 | few | TRBD1 | TRBJ2-7
TGTGCCAGCAGCTCCAGGAGGCCAATAGATACGCAGTATTTT | CASSSRRPIDTQYF | TRBV7-2 | few | . | TRBJ2-3
TGTGCCATCAGTGACGGGGGTGAGCCCCAGCATTTT | CAISDGGEPQHF | TRBV10-3 | . | . | TRBJ1-5
TGTGCCAGCAGCCGACAGGGATTCGACACTGAAGCTTTCTTT | CASSRQGFDTEAFF | TRBV14 | . | TRBD1 | TRBJ1-1
TGTGCCAGCTCACCAGGGGACAGTTATAACTATGGCTACACCTTC | CASSPGDSYNYGYTF | TRBV18 | . | TRBD1 | TRBJ1-2
TGTGCCAGCAGCTTTACAGGGGTGGAGACCCAGTACTTC | CASSFTGVETQYF | TRBV7-9 | few | TRBD1 | TRBJ2-5
TGTGCCAGCAGTTTATTTGGGGGGAGCTCCTACGAGCAGTACTTC | CASSLFGGSSYEQYF | TRBV27 | . | . | TRBJ2-7
TGCGCCAGCAGCCAAGGCGGACAGGGCTCCTACGAGCAGTACTTC | CASSQGGQGSYEQYF | TRBV4-3 | few | TRBD1 | TRBJ2-7
TGTGCCAGCAGCTCACTAGCGGGATGGAATGAGCAGTTCTTC | CASSSLAGWNEQFF | TRBV7-3 | . | TRBD2 | TRBJ2-1
TGTGCCAGTAGTATGCGGCTAGCGGGAGACGAGCAGTACTTC | CASSMRLAGDEQYF | TRBV19 | . | TRBD2 | TRBJ2-7
TGTGCCAGCAGCCGGAGCACGAATACGGTCGCTGAAGCTTTCTTT | CASSRSTNTVAEAFF | TRBV7-3 | . | . | TRBJ1-1
TGTGCCAGCAGCTTAGTACCGCCAGGGAACACCGGGGAGCTGTTTTTT | CASSLVPPGNTGELFF | TRBV7-2 | . | . | TRBJ2-2
TGTGCCAGCAGCTTAGAGGTTCTCGGTGCCGCAGGCTCTGGGGCCAACGTCCTGACTTTC | CASSLEVLGAAGSGANVLTF | TRBV7-8 | . | . | TRBJ2-6